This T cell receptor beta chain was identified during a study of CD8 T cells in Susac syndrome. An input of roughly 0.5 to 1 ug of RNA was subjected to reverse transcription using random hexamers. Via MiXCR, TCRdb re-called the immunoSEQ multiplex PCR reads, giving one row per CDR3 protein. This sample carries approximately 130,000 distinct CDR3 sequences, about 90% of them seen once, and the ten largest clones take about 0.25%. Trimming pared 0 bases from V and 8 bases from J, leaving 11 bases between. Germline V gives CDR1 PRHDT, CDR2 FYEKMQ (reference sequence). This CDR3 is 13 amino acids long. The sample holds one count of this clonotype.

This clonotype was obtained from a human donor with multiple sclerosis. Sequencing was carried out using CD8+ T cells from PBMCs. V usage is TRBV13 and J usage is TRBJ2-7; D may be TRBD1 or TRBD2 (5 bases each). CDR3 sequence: CASSLGRGEKQYF. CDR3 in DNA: TGTGCCAGCAGCTTAGGCCGAGGGGAGAAGCAGTACTTC.